Following are 20 T cell receptor beta chains from one sample sequenced in a study of cytomegalovirus exposure and HLA in healthy donors. Primers: 60 Vbeta forward and 13 Jbeta reverse. Measured with immunoSEQ multiplex PCR; TCRdb has only the in-frame clones, and not every one. The sample holds approximately 150,000 clones, about 80% seen once. The sequenced material came from PBMCs. Receptors were obtained from a woman aged 40 to 49 in good health and CMV-seronegative.

J is TRBJ2-5 and V is TRBV7-9; possibly TRBD2 for D (6 bases). Looked up from germline, CDR1 is SEHNR and CDR2 is FQNEAQ (reference sequence). The CDR3 spans 11 residues. Here the CDR3 DNA reads TGTGCTTATCGTGCGGGGGAGACCCAGTACTTC. Translated, it gives CAYRAGETQYF.

The chain recombines TRBV6-5 with TRBJ2-7, with D possibly matching TRBD1 (5 bases). Trimming pared 6 bases from V and 3 bases from J, leaving 9 bases between. Per germline, CDR1 MNHEY and CDR2 SVGAGI. The CDR3 sequence is 12 residues long. CDR3 nucleotide sequence: TGTGCCAGCAGCTCTGACAGCTACGAGCAGTACTTC. Translating it yields CASSSDSYEQYF.

Of note for this clone: The junction shows a germline mismatch at one end, possibly a read error. This chain joins TRBV30 and TRBJ2-4, with TRBD1 matching over 8 bases. CDR1 is GTSNPN, CDR2 SVGIG, per germline (reference sequence). The CDR3 has 14 amino acids. CDR3 region: CAWSSDRGENSQYF. CDR3 DNA sequence: TGTGCCTGGTCGAGTGACAGGGGCGAAAACAGTCAGTACTTC.

This clone was seen a few times. V usage is TRBV15 and J usage is TRBJ2-5, with a weak D call TRBD1 (7 bases). Between the trimmed V and J ends, which lost 2 bases and 5 bases, there was a span of 18 bases. Per the germline V gene, CDR1 is LNHNV and CDR2 is YYDKDF (reference sequence). CDR3 length equals 16 residues. In nucleotides, the CDR3 is TGTGCCACCAGCAGAAACGCGGGACAGATGATGGAGACCCAGTACTTC. Protein: CATSRNAGQMMETQYF.

This clone was counted only a few times. The V gene is TRBV6-1, the J gene TRBJ1-6; possible D gene TRBD1, 5 bases. The germline V gene encodes CDR1 MNHNS and CDR2 SASEGT. Trimming removed 4 bases at V and 7 bases at J, with 11 bases between. The CDR3 runs to 14 residues. This CDR3 is CASSAVGVNSPLHF. As DNA, the CDR3 is TGTGCCAGCAGTGCTGTAGGGGTGAATTCACCCCTCCACTTT.

The chain joins TRBV30 to TRBJ1-1; tentatively, D is TRBD1 (6 bases). Germline-derived CDR1 and CDR2 are GTSNPN and SVGIG (reference sequence). Deletions cut 0 bases from V and 1 base from J, with 9 bases between. The CDR3 spans 14 residues. The CDR3 nucleotides are TGTGCCTGGAGTGTACAGGGTGGGAACACTGAAGCTTTCTTT. Translating it yields CAWSVQGGNTEAFF.

V gene TRBV5-4 combines with J gene TRBJ1-2; 7 bases match TRBD1. Germline loops: CDR1 SGHNT, CDR2 YYREEE (reference sequence). The V gene end was trimmed by 3 bases and the J gene end by 0 bases; junction bases not matched to a gene: 5. CDR3 length: 15 amino acids. The chain's CDR3 is CASSSRQGPNYGYTF. The CDR3 coding sequence is TGTGCCAGCAGCTCCCGACAGGGCCCTAACTATGGCTACACCTTC.

The chain uses TRBV5-4 and TRBJ1-3; D unclear. The CDR3 totals 15 residues. Per germline, CDR1 SGHNT and CDR2 YYREEE (reference sequence). Trimming took 0 bases from V and 0 from J, leaving 7 bases between them. As DNA, the CDR3 is TGTGCCAGCAGCTTGGGACACCGCTCTGGAAACACCATATATTTT. Protein product: CASSLGHRSGNTIYF.

The chain couples TRBV28 to TRBJ2-1; 7 positions match TRBD1. The CDR3 extends over 14 amino acids. Looked up from germline, CDR1 is MDHEN and CDR2 is SYDVKM. J was trimmed by 6 bases and V by 5 bases; bases with no gene match: 7. CDR3 region: CASSTTGHRNEQFF. The CDR3 DNA sequence: TGTGCCAGCAGTACGACAGGGCACCGCAATGAGCAGTTCTTC.

The V call is TRBV7-2, the J call TRBJ1-2; possibly TRBD1 for D (5 bases). The CDR3 has 15 residues. The germline V gene encodes CDR1 SGHTA and CDR2 FQGNSA. The germline V and J ends were trimmed by 4 bases and 8 bases, with 20 bases remaining between them. CDR3 protein: CASSSGLIPPSGYTF. DNA of the CDR3: TGTGCCAGCAGCTCGGGACTTATCCCCCCATCGGGCTACACCTTC.

Here the CDR3 DNA reads TGTGCCAGCAGTTTCAGGGATGACAATGAGCAGTTCTTC. Its protein product is CASSFRDDNEQFF. The chain couples TRBV28 to TRBJ2-1; possible D gene TRBD1, 5 bases. The CDR3 has 13 residues. Germline CDR1 and CDR2: MDHEN and SYDVKM. The V end lost 3 bases, the J end lost 5 bases, and 8 bases lay between the germline ends.

This clone was counted a few times. V gene TRBV7-8 combines with J gene TRBJ1-5, with 9 bases identical to TRBD1. Germline CDR1 reads SGHVS; CDR2 reads FQNEAQ. Trimming cost V 5 bases and J 1 base; bases outside gene matches: 3. This CDR3 has 15 residues. This CDR3 is CASSGQGMSNQPQHF. The CDR3 bases are TGTGCCAGCAGCGGACAGGGGATGAGCAATCAGCCCCAGCATTTT.

This clone appeared a single time. As DNA, the CDR3 is TGTGCCAGCAGTTACTCAGGGGACACTGAAAAACTGTTTTTT. Translation: CASSYSGDTEKLFF. The chain employs TRBV6-5 and TRBJ1-4; tentatively, D is TRBD1 (6 bases). CDR1 is MNHEY and CDR2 is SVGAGI in the germline V gene. Trimming left V 0 bases short and J 7 bases short, with 9 bases between. The CDR3 length is 14 residues.

The chain has TRBV19 and TRBJ2-3; 15 nucleotides match TRBD2. The germline CDR1 and CDR2 sequences are LNHDA and SQIVND (reference sequence). The CDR3 extends over 15 amino acids. With V trimmed by 6 bases and J by 6 bases, 4 bases remained unmatched. As DNA, the CDR3 is TGTGCCAGTAGCCCCGGACTAGCGGGGGGGGATACGCAGTATTTT. Amino acid sequence: CASSPGLAGGDTQYF. Full variable domain (missing parts from reference TRBV19 and TRBJ2-3): DGGITQSPKYLFRKEGQNVTLSCEQNLNHDAMYWYRQDPGQGLRLIYYSQIVNDFQKGDIAEGYSVSREKKESFPLTVTSAQKNPTAFYLCASSPGLAGGDTQYFGPGTRLTVL.

The CDR3 sequence is CAWSAVEAFF. DNA for the CDR3: TGTGCCTGGAGTGCGGTTGAAGCTTTCTTT. This rearrangement joins TRBV30 to TRBJ1-1; D ambiguous. Germline V CDR1 and CDR2: GTSNPN, SVGIG (reference sequence). The CDR3 is 10 amino acids. V was clipped by 1 base and J by 7 bases, with 4 bases between them.

The V call is TRBV9, the J call TRBJ2-1; the D gene is possibly TRBD1 (6 bases). CDR1 and CDR2 from the germline V gene are SGDLS and YYNGEE. The V and J ends lost 0 bases and 8 bases respectively, with 15 bases between them. CDR3 size: 15 residues. DNA of the CDR3: TGTGCCAGCAGCGTAGGCTCGGGACACCTGGATGAGCAGTTCTTC. Encoded protein: CASSVGSGHLDEQFF.

This chain links TRBV19 with TRBJ2-3; TRBD2 matches at 8 bases. This CDR3 is built from 15 residues. With 4 bases clipped from V and 1 base from J, the junction kept 4 bases outside the gene matches. Germline CDR1 reads LNHDA; CDR2 reads SQIVND (reference sequence). The CDR3 DNA reads TGTGCCAGTAGTACGGCACTAGCGGGCACAGATACGCAGTATTTT. This gives the protein CASSTALAGTDTQYF.

The chain carries TRBV28 and TRBJ2-6, with 7 bases matching TRBD2. J was trimmed by 4 bases and V by 4 bases; bases with no gene match: 10. Germline values: CDR1 MDHEN, CDR2 SYDVKM. The CDR3 loop spans 17 amino acids. The CDR3: CASSSYGGGGGANVLTF. CDR3 coding DNA: TGTGCCAGCAGTTCATACGGCGGGGGAGGAGGGGCCAACGTCCTGACTTTC.

The chain couples TRBV28 to TRBJ2-3, with 11 bases lining up with TRBD2. This CDR3 has 16 amino acids. Trimming cost V 7 bases and J 2 bases; bases outside gene matches: 8. Germline values: CDR1 MDHEN, CDR2 SYDVKM. CDR3 residues: CASTSGGLADTDTQYF. The CDR3 nucleotides read TGTGCCAGCACTTCAGGGGGACTAGCGGACACAGATACGCAGTATTTT.

This clone was recorded a few times. This chain uses TRBV4-2 with TRBJ2-7, with 9 bases matching TRBD1. The length of the CDR3 is 14 residues. V lost 1 base and J lost 3; bases outside the gene matches: 1. Germline CDR1 is LGHNA and CDR2 is YNFKEQ. The CDR3 DNA reads TGTGCCAGCAGCCAAGCGACAGGGGGCTACGAGCAGTACTTC. It translates to CASSQATGGYEQYF.